This TCR beta chain came from a study of T cell responses to AZD1222 COVID-19 vaccine. This clone has just one count. TCRdb's table, derived via immunoSEQ multiplex PCR, lists solely in-frame clones and lacks some. The sample lists 150,000 to 200,000 clones, roughly 94% seen once, with roughly 4.6% in the top ten. The CDR3 covers 15 residues. Germline CDR1 SGHVS, CDR2 FQNEAQ. V trimming: 1 base; J trimming: 2 bases; junction bases outside the gene matches: 2. The V call is TRBV7-8, the J call TRBJ2-3, with TRBD2 identical over 8 bases. The source of this sequence is an adult who received the AZD1222 COVID-19 vaccine. The sample in question was peripheral blood, obtained 28 days after the second AZD1222 dose. The CDR3 loop reads CASSLGGLDTDTQYF. The CDR3 coding sequence is TGTGCCAGCAGCTTAGGGGGACTAGACACAGATACGCAGTATTTT.